This TCR beta chain was observed in a study of cytomegalovirus exposure and HLA in healthy donors. As for the study in general: HLA-typed donors contributed 65 million to 95 million unique TCRs, which were held in an early data release. Whole-study findings and limits: V segments that were indistinguishable, TRBV6-2 and TRBV6-3 among them, were omitted from analysis.

The CDR3 is made up of 15 amino acids. The junction had 3 bases not matched to a gene; V was cut back by 1 base and J by 6 bases. Germline V gives CDR1 SGHTA, CDR2 FQGTGA. A multiplex PCR was run with 60 Vbeta primers and 13 Jbeta primers. Method: immunoSEQ multiplex PCR; TCRdb's copy keeps in-frame clones and lacks some. The data show 150,000 to 200,000 clones, approximately 67% seen once. Worth noting for this clone: Its cognate antigen is unknown.

The receptor's source is a man aged 40-55 years in good health and CMV-seronegative. The sequencing input was PBMCs. The gene calls are TRBV7-3 and TRBJ2-1, with 10 bases that match TRBD2. CDR3 coding DNA: TGTGCCAGCAGCTTAAAAGCGGGAGGGCTCAATGAGCAGTTCTTC. It codes for CASSLKAGGLNEQFF.